The clone carrying this TCR beta chain has just one count. Its antigen is undetermined. This specimen comes from a study of T cell responses to AZD1222 COVID-19 vaccine. Broader study findings: Repertoire sampling happened only post peak T cell response. The span of vaccine-associated CD4 TCRs extended across spike, with dominance at 160-218 and 743-854.

The CDR3 loop spans 15 amino acids. The germline V gene has CDR1 SEHNR and CDR2 FQNEAQ (reference sequence). Between the trimmed V and J ends, which lost 4 bases and 3 bases, there was a span of 15 bases. The method was immunoSEQ multiplex PCR; TCRdb's version includes in-frame clones alone and lacks a portion of them. The sample includes around 140,000 clones, over 90% seen only once; the top ten take 5% to 5.5%. The source material was peripheral blood, sampled on day 0 of AZD1222 vaccination. The J gene is TRBJ1-1, the V gene TRBV7-9; TRBD1 is a possible D gene (5 bases). This TCR came from an adult in good health. This CDR3 is CASSSGDAGDTEAFF. CDR3 sequence (DNA): TGTGCCAGCAGCTCCGGGGACGCCGGGGACACTGAAGCTTTCTTT.